A single sample gave rise to the 4 T cell receptor beta chains below, sequenced in a study of T cells in localized non-small cell lung cancer. The repertoire was sequenced with immunoSEQ multiplex PCR; TCRdb's copy has only in-frame clones and lacks some. This table holds approximately 7,000 clones, over 40% found once. The source was lung tumor tissue, collected before any cancer treatment. The receptors come from a man between 40 and 69 years old with stage III lung adenocarcinoma.

The chain recombines TRBV15 with TRBJ2-1; TRBD2 matches 11 bases. The germline CDR1 and CDR2 sequences are LNHNV and YYDKDF (reference sequence). The CDR3 loop spans 15 amino acids. V shed 4 bases, J shed 6 bases, and the junction held 5 bases outside the gene matches. CDR3: CATSTVSGRANEQFF. CDR3 DNA: TGTGCCACCAGCACCGTTAGCGGGAGGGCCAATGAGCAGTTCTTC.

V is TRBV19 and J is TRBJ1-1; D unresolved. V was pared by 0 bases and J by 6 bases, with 20 bases between. CDR3 length: 17 residues. Looked up from germline, CDR1 is LNHDA and CDR2 is SQIVND (reference sequence). The CDR3 loop is CASSIEDGGLVPSEAFF. The DNA of the CDR3 is TGTGCCAGTAGTATAGAGGATGGAGGATTAGTTCCCTCTGAAGCTTTCTTT.

The chain links TRBV29-1 to TRBJ1-4; 10 bases map to TRBD1. J gave up 5 bases and V 4 bases, and 4 bases lay outside the gene matches. In germline, CDR1 is SQVTM, CDR2 ANQGSEA. There are 14 residues in the CDR3. The CDR3 nucleotides read TGCAGCGTTGGGACAGGGGGGTCAAATGAAAAACTGTTTTTT. Translating gives CSVGTGGSNEKLFF.

This clone was detected a few times. The chain has TRBV9 and TRBJ1-3, with D possibly TRBD1 on 5 matching bases. Trimming shortened V by 5 bases and J by 0 bases, and 15 bases separated the two germline ends. In germline, CDR1 is SGDLS, CDR2 YYNGEE. The CDR3 has 16 residues. CDR3 residues: CASRDGTGSSGNTIYF. CDR3 nucleotide sequence: TGTGCCAGCAGAGACGGGACGGGATCCTCTGGAAACACCATATATTTT.